One and the same sample provided the 4 T cell receptor beta chains below, sequenced in a study of Ad26.COV2.S vaccination and SARS-CoV-2 variants. Data came from immunoSEQ multiplex PCR; TCRdb stores just in-frame clones and leaves some out. The sample includes fewer than 600,000 clones, 80% to 90% of them seen just once. Treatment indicated: some 20 received Ad26.COV2.S at low or high dose, single or two shots; 5 received placebo; per-sample allocation not given. Sample collection was performed on day 63 after the first vaccine or placebo injection. This sample comprised peripheral blood, obtained in a trial of Ad26.COV2.S vaccine versus placebo. Receptors originate from a person between 18 and 60 years old who received the Ad26.COV2.S COVID-19 vaccine or a placebo.

The gene calls are TRBV13 and TRBJ1-5; D remains unclear. Germline V gives CDR1 PRHDT, CDR2 FYEKMQ (reference sequence). The length of the CDR3 is 16 residues. With 0 bases removed from V and 0 bases from J, the gap between germline ends came to 9 bases. The chain's CDR3 is CASSLGRAYSNQPQHF. CDR3 nucleotides: TGTGCCAGCAGCTTAGGCCGGGCATATAGCAATCAGCCCCAGCATTTT. The complete variable domain, with remaining parts taken from reference TRBV13 and TRBJ1-5, reads AAGVIQSPRHLIKEKRETATLKCYPIPRHDTVYWYQQGPGQDPQFLISFYEKMQSDKGSIPDRFSAQQFSDYHSELNMSSLELGDSALYFCASSLGRAYSNQPQHFGDGTRLSIL.

The gene calls are TRBV6-5 and TRBJ2-7; D is perhaps TRBD1 (6 bases). The CDR3 loop spans 14 amino acids. V dropped 6 bases and J dropped 4 bases, with 16 bases sitting between them. Germline CDR1 and CDR2: MNHEY and SVGAGI. CDR3 protein: CASRKSVGGYEQYF. DNA of the CDR3: TGTGCCAGCAGGAAAAGCGTAGGGGGATACGAGCAGTACTTC.

CDR3 DNA: TGTGCCAGCAGTCCTATATTATCCCGGGCCCACGGGGGCTACACCTTC. It encodes CASSPILSRAHGGYTF. This rearrangement joins TRBV5-8 to TRBJ1-2; the D is unclear. From germline, CDR1 is SGHTS and CDR2 YDEGEE. V lost 5 bases and J lost 8, with 25 bases in between. The CDR3 covers 16 residues.

This clone was recorded once. V and J are TRBV2 and TRBJ2-4, with 8 bases that match TRBD2. CDR1 and CDR2 from the germline V gene are SNHLY and FYNNEI. This CDR3 comprises 15 residues. Trimming at V came to 4 bases and at J to 8 bases, leaving 10 bases not matched to a gene. The CDR3 coding sequence is TGTGCCAGCAGTGGGCGGGGGGAAGAGATGGACATTCAGTACTTC. Amino acids: CASSGRGEEMDIQYF.